This is a list of T cell receptor beta chains from one sample in a study of post-analysis software for immune sequencing data. From the PCR reads, TCRdb called clonotypes with MiXCR, one entry per CDR3 protein. Altogether hundreds of thousands of distinct CDR3 sequences are present, 40% to 55% being singletons, with the ten largest covering about an eighth. Specimen: blood. The receptor source for this set is a girl aged 5-17 years with multiple sclerosis. The CDR3 runs from the conserved cysteine through the conserved F or W. A D gene is named only where the DNA matches it firmly. Rows may omit the clone size; those that give it use once, few, many or a size class.

d_gene,j_gene,abundance,v_gene,CDR3nt,CDR3aa
TRBD2,TRBJ2-1,-,TRBV6-2/TRBV6-3,TGTGCCAGCAGCTCCGGGACTAGCGGGATCTACTCCTACAATGAGCAGTTCTTC,CASSSGTSGIYSYNEQFF
TRBD2,TRBJ2-1,-,TRBV5-6,TGTGCCAGCAGCTTCACTAGCGGGGTTGGGTCCTACAATGAGCAGTTCTTC,CASSFTSGVGSYNEQFF
TRBD2,TRBJ2-1,-,TRBV29-1,TGCAGCGTGTGGGGCGGGAGCCCAGGGAACAATGAGCAGTTCTTC,CSVWGGSPGNNEQFF
-,TRBJ1-1,-,TRBV5-1,TGCGCCAGCAGCCGGGGTCCGGTAGCGGATGAAGCTTTCTTT,CASSRGPVADEAFF
TRBD2,TRBJ2-3,-,TRBV27,TGTGCCAGCAGTTCCTCTAGCGGGAACACAGATACGCAGTATTTT,CASSSSSGNTDTQYF
-,TRBJ2-7,few,TRBV5-1,TGCGCCAGCAGCTCGGTAGGGGGGGGTACCTACGAGCAGTACTTC,CASSSVGGGTYEQYF
-,TRBJ2-6,-,TRBV28,TGTGCCAGCTTCTCAGGGGCAGCCTCTGGGGCCAACGTCCTGACTTTC,CASFSGAASGANVLTF
-,TRBJ2-1,-,TRBV5-1,TGCGCCAGCAGGGGCAGGGAATACAATGAGCAGTTCTTC,CASRGREYNEQFF
-,TRBJ2-1,-,TRBV20-1,TGCAGTGCTAGATCGCCTAGTACGAACAATGAGCAGTTCTTC,CSARSPSTNNEQFF
TRBD1,TRBJ2-5,-,TRBV7-9,TGTGCCAGCAGCTTCGGACAGGGGCCTCAAGAGACCCAGTACTTC,CASSFGQGPQETQYF
TRBD2,TRBJ2-1,-,TRBV29-1,TGCAGCGGCCGGACTAGCGTCTACAATGAGCAGTTCTTC,CSGRTSVYNEQFF
TRBD2,TRBJ2-7,few,TRBV3-1,TGTGCCAGCAGCCCCGAGGGACTAGCTACCTACGAGCAGTACTTC,CASSPEGLATYEQYF
-,TRBJ2-1,few,TRBV7-2,TGTGCCAGCAGCCTTTTAGCGTTGAGCTCCTACAATGAGCAGTTCTTC,CASSLLALSSYNEQFF
TRBD1,TRBJ2-1,-,TRBV5-4,TGTGCCAGCAGCTTGGTACAGGGGGCTTTGAATGAGCAGTTCTTC,CASSLVQGALNEQFF
TRBD1,TRBJ2-7,-,TRBV28,TGTGCCAGCAGACCAGGGGGTAGTTTGGACGAGCAGTACTTC,CASRPGGSLDEQYF
-,TRBJ2-3,few,TRBV4-1,TGCGCCAGCAGCCAAAACGACCCGCAGGATACGCAGTATTTT,CASSQNDPQDTQYF
-,TRBJ1-6,-,TRBV7-2,TGTGCCAGCAGCTTAGGGACATCTCGTTCACCCCTCCACTTT,CASSLGTSRSPLHF
-,TRBJ1-2,few,TRBV10-3,TGTGCCATCAGTGAGACGGTTGTTGATGGCTACACCTTC,CAISETVVDGYTF
-,TRBJ2-6,-,TRBV24-1,TGTGCCACCAGTGAGGCGTTTGCAGGGGGGTTGTCCTCTGGGGCCAACGTCCTGACTTTC,CATSEAFAGGLSSGANVLTF
TRBD1,TRBJ2-7,many,TRBV29-1,TGCAGCGTAAAGGGACAGGCCCACTACGAGCAGTACTTC,CSVKGQAHYEQYF
TRBD2,TRBJ2-1,-,TRBV5-6,TGTGCCAGCAGCTTAGGACTAGCGTTTCTCAATGAGCAGTTCTTC,CASSLGLAFLNEQFF
-,TRBJ2-1,-,TRBV12-5,TGTGCTAGTGGTTTGGTTCCGTCGAATGAGCAGTTCTTC,CASGLVPSNEQFF
TRBD1,TRBJ2-3,once,TRBV20-1,TGCAGTGCTAGTCCGGGACAGGGTTCGCGCACGTCGGACACAGATACGCAGTATTTT,CSASPGQGSRTSDTDTQYF
-,TRBJ2-1,few,TRBV3-1,TGTGCCAGCAGCCCGCGAAGGGAGCTATTTAATGAGCAGTTCTTC,CASSPRRELFNEQFF
TRBD2,TRBJ2-1,-,TRBV12-3/TRBV12-4,TGTACCAGCAGTTTAGTGGGAGCGGGAGGCCATGAGCAGTTCTTC,CTSSLVGAGGHEQFF
-,TRBJ2-1,few,TRBV27,TGTGCCAGCACCCCGCAACGGCGGTCCTACAATGAGCAGTTCTTC,CASTPQRRSYNEQFF
TRBD2,TRBJ2-1,many,TRBV29-1,TGCAGCGTTGAAGGGCGACTAGCGGGAGAACGTGAGCAGTTCTTC,CSVEGRLAGEREQFF
-,TRBJ2-1,few,TRBV5-1,TGCGCCAGCAGCCCCAACGGGGGCTATGAGCAGTTCTTC,CASSPNGGYEQFF
-,TRBJ1-2,-,TRBV28,TGTGCCAGCAGTTTAGGGTGGGGGTCCGGGCCGGACTATGGCTACACCTTC,CASSLGWGSGPDYGYTF
-,TRBJ2-3,-,TRBV15,TGTGCCACCAGCAGGGAATACGAAGATACGCAGTATTTT,CATSREYEDTQYF
-,TRBJ2-2,-,TRBV7-2,TGTGCCAGCAGCTTAACCACCGGGGAGCTGTTTTTT,CASSLTTGELFF
-,TRBJ2-5,-,TRBV5-1,TGCGCCAGCAGCTTCGGACAGCCCCCAGAGACCCAGTACTTC,CASSFGQPPETQYF
-,TRBJ2-1,-,TRBV10-3,TGTGCCATCAGTGTAGAAGGGGGTACCTACAATGAGCAGTTCTTC,CAISVEGGTYNEQFF
TRBD1,TRBJ2-7,-,TRBV12-3/TRBV12-4,TGTGCCACCGTGGACAGGGGCCTCCACGAGCAGTACTTC,CATVDRGLHEQYF
-,TRBJ2-2,-,TRBV12-3/TRBV12-4,TGTGCCAGCAGTTTAGCTCGAAACACCGGGGAGCTGTTTTTT,CASSLARNTGELFF
-,TRBJ1-1,-,TRBV7-9,TGTGCCAGCAGCCGTTCAGGGAACACTGAAGCTTTCTTT,CASSRSGNTEAFF
-,TRBJ2-5,-,TRBV12-3/TRBV12-4,TGTGCCAGCAGTTTCCCACCTCCGGTAGACCAAGAGACCCAGTACTTC,CASSFPPPVDQETQYF
TRBD2,TRBJ2-1,-,TRBV7-3,TGTGCCAGCAGCCCAAGGAGTAGCGGGAGGGGAGGCAATGAGCAGTTCTTC,CASSPRSSGRGGNEQFF
-,TRBJ1-1,-,TRBV7-9,TGTGCCAGCAGCAGAAGGGAGCACTCGGAAGCTTTCTTT,CASSRREHSEAFF
-,TRBJ2-7,-,TRBV20-1,TGCAGTGCTAGAAACTTAGCGAGCTCCTACAATGAGCAGTACTTC,CSARNLASSYNEQYF
-,TRBJ1-4,-,TRBV28,TGTGCCAGCAGTCCCCTGGGGGGCGAGGGCGAAAAACTGTTTTTT,CASSPLGGEGEKLFF
-,TRBJ1-1,-,TRBV6-2/TRBV6-3,TGTGCCAGCCGACTCACCCGTGAAGCTTTCTTT,CASRLTREAFF